This T cell receptor beta chain was profiled in a study of blood T cell repertoires in COVID-19. Study background: Samples came from the United States, Italy and Spain, spanning acute and convalescent COVID-19. PBMCs, B-cell-depleted T cells, or T cells provided the cDNA or gDNA that made up the material.

There are 13 residues in the CDR3. The germline V and J ends were trimmed by 4 bases and 7 bases, with 13 bases remaining between them. Germline V gives CDR1 LNHDA, CDR2 SQIVND (reference sequence). Libraries were prepared by immunoSEQ multiplex PCR; TCRdb keeps only in-frame clonotypes and omits some of them. The sample yields about 90,000 clones, approximately 81% seen once. J is TRBJ2-5 and V is TRBV19; D may be TRBD1 (6 bases). Sequencing input: peripheral blood. The clonotype comes from a man older than 75 with active or convalescent COVID-19. The CDR3 DNA reads TGTGCCAGTAGTAACACAGGGTTGTGGACCCAGTACTTC. This sequence encodes CASSNTGLWTQYF. Together with reference TRBV19 and TRBJ2-5, the CDR3 gives the full variable domain: DGGITQSPKYLFRKEGQNVTLSCEQNLNHDAMYWYRQDPGQGLRLIYYSQIVNDFQKGDIAEGYSVSREKKESFPLTVTSAQKNPTAFYLCASSNTGLWTQYFGPGTRLLVL.